Described below is a single T cell receptor beta chain sequence and its context. Some clones are missing from TCRdb's copy, which holds only in-frame ones; the method was immunoSEQ multiplex PCR. This table holds 250,000 to 400,000 clones, approximately 88% found once. The data are from a study of blood T cell repertoires in COVID-19. Study at large: There were acute and convalescent COVID-19 samples, and they came from the United States, Italy and Spain.

CDR3 length equals 13 residues. V gave up 6 bases and J gave up 3 bases, with 9 bases separating them. The rearrangement uses TRBV12-3 or TRBV12-4 and TRBJ1-3; possible D gene TRBD1, 5 bases. The receptor was derived from a woman between 25 and 40 years old with COVID-19, enrolled during active disease. The sequenced sample consisted of peripheral blood. The CDR3 coding sequence is TGTGCCAGCAGCATGGGACTTGGAAACACCATATATTTT. This translates into CASSMGLGNTIYF.